The 23 T cell receptor beta chains below all came from one sample that was sequenced in a study of blood T cell repertoires in COVID-19 (dated by TCRdb to the early 2020s). Libraries were prepared through the immunoSEQ multiplex PCR assay. As stored in TCRdb, this immuneACCESS dataset retains in-frame rearrangements with V and J assigned. A fraction of the clones does not appear; measured against another copy, unresolved V genes explain less than half of the discrepancy, and the remainder lacks a known reason. Present in this sample are some 230,000 clones, roughly 81% of which were seen just once. The ten largest clonotypes hold about 0.91% of the sample. Input material: peripheral blood. The source is a man between 40 and 49 years old with acute or convalescent COVID-19.

This clone has a handful of counts. Sequence at one end of the junction differs from germline and may be a read error. The J gene is TRBJ2-7, the V gene TRBV6-5, with TRBD1 matching 8 bases. CDR3 size: 14 residues. Germline values: CDR1 MNHEY, CDR2 SVGAGI. The CDR3, as DNA: TGTGCCACCAGTAGACAGGGGCCCTCCTACGAGCAGTACTTC. It yields the protein CATSRQGPSYEQYF.

V is TRBV3-1 (or the pseudogene TRBV3-2) and J is TRBJ2-5; perhaps TRBD1 as D (5 bases). This CDR3 has 14 amino acids. The V end lost 1 base, the J end lost 2 bases, and 8 bases lay between the germline ends. Germline assignment: CDR1 LGHDT and CDR2 YNNKEL (reference sequence). The CDR3 loop is CASSQGQPQETQYF. CDR3 DNA sequence: TGTGCCAGCAGCCAAGGACAGCCTCAAGAGACCCAGTACTTC.

The chain recombines TRBV19 with TRBJ1-5, with D uncertain. Germline V lookup: CDR1 LNHDA, CDR2 SQIVND (reference sequence). CDR3 size: 16 residues. V dropped 3 bases and J dropped 2 bases, with 14 bases sitting between them. CDR3 DNA: TGTGCCAGTAGTATCCGTGGTTCCGGGGGCAATCAGCCCCAGCATTTT. Protein product: CASSIRGSGGNQPQHF.

CDR3 in amino acids: CASSGSGDRGTAFF. The CDR3 region has the DNA TGTGCCAGCAGCGGGTCAGGAGACAGGGGGACAGCTTTCTTT. The V gene is TRBV2, the J gene TRBJ1-1; TRBD1 aligns across 9 bases. Germline lookup yields CDR1 SNHLY and CDR2 FYNNEI. V dropped 6 bases and J dropped 10; count of bases not matched to a gene: 12. The CDR3 has 14 amino acids.

This clone was seen a few times. The J gene is TRBJ1-1, the V gene TRBV2; 7 bases align to TRBD1. Germline loops: CDR1 SNHLY, CDR2 FYNNEI. Losses at the gene ends were 5 bases for V and 2 bases for J; bases not matched to a gene: 14. The length of the CDR3 is 17 residues. CDR3 protein: CASSFRDSGHFNTEAFF. CDR3 nucleotides: TGTGCCAGCAGTTTCCGGGACAGCGGCCATTTCAACACTGAAGCTTTCTTT.

V is TRBV27 and J is TRBJ1-6; D is uncertain. V was pared by 4 bases and J by 14 bases, with 21 bases between. This CDR3 contains 15 residues. Germline V lookup: CDR1 MNHEY, CDR2 SMNVEV (reference sequence). CDR3 region: CASSWRSGKSGSLHF. The CDR3 DNA reads TGTGCCAGCAGTTGGCGCAGCGGAAAGAGCGGGTCCCTCCACTTT.

The V call is TRBV6-2 or TRBV6-3, the J call TRBJ2-1; maybe TRBD1 (6 bases). The germline V gene has CDR1 MNHEY and CDR2 SVGEGT. Trimming took off 4 bases at V and 1 base at J, with 14 bases between the two ends. CDR3 length equals 16 residues. As DNA, the CDR3 is TGTGCCAGCAGTTCTAGGACAGCCCATTCCTACAATGAGCAGTTCTTC. As protein: CASSSRTAHSYNEQFF.

In this sample, this clone turned up once. The genes are TRBV9 and TRBJ1-3; possible D gene TRBD1, 6 bases. V was trimmed by 4 bases and J by 1 base, leaving 18 bases between them. This CDR3 has 17 amino acids. The germline V gene encodes CDR1 SGDLS and CDR2 YYNGEE. In nucleotides, the CDR3 is TGTGCCAGCAGCCCTCAACAGGGCCCCCGTTCTGGAAACACCATATATTTT. Translating it yields CASSPQQGPRSGNTIYF.

The chain recombines TRBV5-4 with TRBJ1-1, with TRBD1 identical over 9 bases. V shed 4 bases and J 4 bases; nucleotides not matched to a gene: 5. The length of the CDR3 is 14 residues. CDR1 SGHNT and CDR2 YYREEE come from the germline V gene (reference sequence). The CDR3 is CASSISTGGTEAFF. The CDR3 nucleotides read TGTGCCAGCAGCATCTCGACAGGGGGCACTGAAGCTTTCTTT.

The V gene is TRBV6-5, the J gene TRBJ2-7; D perhaps matches TRBD2 (5 bases). In germline, CDR1 is MNHEY, CDR2 SVGAGI. V lost 10 bases to trimming and J lost 0 bases, with 16 bases between them. This CDR3 has 14 amino acids. The CDR3 protein is CATNLRGSSYEQYF. CDR3 nucleotide sequence: TGTGCCACCAACCTCCGGGGAAGCTCCTACGAGCAGTACTTC.

The chain links TRBV27 to TRBJ2-7; 9 bases are a match to TRBD1. V shed 0 bases and J 3 bases; nucleotides not matched to a gene: 12. The CDR3 is 18 amino acids. In germline, CDR1 is MNHEY, CDR2 SMNVEV (reference sequence). The CDR3 protein is CASSLSIVGQGLDYEQYF. CDR3 in DNA: TGTGCCAGCAGTTTATCCATAGTGGGACAGGGATTGGACTACGAGCAGTACTTC.

The genes are TRBV5-4 and TRBJ2-1; TRBD2 aligns across 9 bases. Germline CDR1 is SGHNT and CDR2 is YYREEE (reference sequence). V lost 0 bases, J lost 6 bases, and 1 base stayed unmatched. CDR3 length: 14 residues. DNA for the CDR3: TGTGCCAGCAGCTTGGGCGGGGGGGTCAATGAGCAGTTCTTC. Protein: CASSLGGGVNEQFF.

The chain uses TRBV7-9 and TRBJ2-7; the match to TRBD2 covers 12 bases. V dropped 0 bases and J dropped 5; count of bases not matched to a gene: 5. The germline gives CDR1 SEHNR, CDR2 FQNEAQ (reference sequence). The CDR3 is 16 residues long. For the CDR3, the DNA is TGTGCCAGCAGCTTAGCCCTAGCGGGGGGGTTGGACGAGCAGTACTTC. Residues: CASSLALAGGLDEQYF. Full variable domain (rest looked up from reference TRBV7-9 and TRBJ2-7): DTGVSQNPRHKITKRGQNVTFRCDPISEHNRLYWYRQTLGQGPEFLTYFQNEAQLEKSRLLSDRFSAERPKGSFSTLEIQRTEQGDSAMYLCASSLALAGGLDEQYFGPGTRLTVT.

The chain uses TRBV6-5 and TRBJ2-5; 13 positions match TRBD2. The CDR3 covers 14 residues. Germline V gene lookup returns CDR1 MNHEY and CDR2 SVGAGI. Unmatched junction bases numbered 3, after V lost 6 bases and J lost 5 bases. In nucleotides, the CDR3 is TGTGCCAGCAGGACTAGCGGGGGGTTCGAGACCCAGTACTTC. Translation gives CASRTSGGFETQYF.

The chain has TRBV6-1 and TRBJ1-5; weak D call: TRBD1 (6 bases). Germline CDR1 reads MNHNS; CDR2 reads SASEGT. Trimming took off 2 bases at V and 1 base at J, with 12 bases between the two ends. The CDR3 runs to 16 residues. In nucleotides, the CDR3 is TGTGCCAGCAGTGAATCTGGGGGCTTGAGCAATCAGCCCCAGCATTTT. Its translation: CASSESGGLSNQPQHF.

The V gene is TRBV19, the J gene TRBJ1-2; unclear D gene. CDR3 length equals 16 residues. V shed 5 bases and J shed 8 bases, with 24 bases lying between them. The germline V gene has CDR1 LNHDA and CDR2 SQIVND (reference sequence). The CDR3: CASSARFELGSRGYTF. The CDR3 region has the DNA TGTGCCAGTAGTGCCCGCTTTGAGCTGGGTTCGCGGGGCTACACCTTC.

The gene calls are TRBV29-1 and TRBJ1-2; no clear D. V was trimmed by 2 bases and J by 8 bases, leaving 9 bases between them. The CDR3 is made up of 11 amino acids. CDR1 is SQVTM, CDR2 ANQGSEA, per germline. CDR3 nucleotide sequence: TGCAGCGTTGAACGGGTTAGAGGCTACACCTTC. Amino acids: CSVERVRGYTF.

The CDR3 DNA reads as TGTGCCAGCAGCTTGGAGCCGATTGGCTATGGCTACACCTTC. It is translated as CASSLEPIGYGYTF. The chain carries TRBV5-6 and TRBJ1-2, with D unclear. CDR3 size: 14 residues. The V gene's germline CDR1 is SGHDT and CDR2 YYEEEE. Trimming took 0 bases from V and 4 from J, leaving 10 bases between them. The full variable domain, its missing parts supplied by reference TRBV5-6 and TRBJ1-2, is DAGVTQSPTHLIKTRGQQVTLRCSPKSGHDTVSWYQQALGQGPQFIFQYYEEEERQRGNFPDRFSGHQFPNYSSELNVNALLLGDSALYLCASSLEPIGYGYTFGSGTRLTVV.

J is TRBJ1-3 and V is TRBV6-4; D remains unclear. The CDR3 consists of 15 residues. V gave up 5 bases and J gave up 0 bases, with 11 bases separating them. Germline CDR1 is MRHNA and CDR2 is SNTAGT. CDR3: CASSSDIHSGNTIYF. The CDR3 DNA reads as TGTGCCAGCAGTTCCGACATCCACTCTGGAAACACCATATATTTT.

V usage is TRBV24-1 and J usage is TRBJ1-4, with TRBD1 identical over 9 bases. This CDR3 is built from 16 residues. The V gene's germline CDR1 is KGHDR and CDR2 SFDVKD. The J segment lost 5 bases and the V segment lost 5 bases, leaving 8 bases of the junction unmatched. CDR3 in DNA: TGTGCCACCAGTGGGGACAGGGATTCGAAGAATGAAAAACTGTTTTTT. Its protein product is CATSGDRDSKNEKLFF.

The count of this clone is one. In nucleotides, the CDR3 is TGCGCCAGCAGCCAAGAAATAACGGGGGGGCGGGAGCAGTACTTC. Its translation is CASSQEITGGREQYF. The rearrangement uses TRBV4-3 and TRBJ2-7; the match to TRBD2 covers 8 bases. The V and J ends lost 0 bases and 7 bases, in that order; junction bases with no gene match: 8. CDR1 is LGHNA and CDR2 is YSLEER in the germline V gene. This CDR3 is 15 amino acids long.

The chain combines TRBV28 with TRBJ1-5; D gene ambiguous. CDR3 length equals 16 residues. Germline V CDR1 and CDR2: MDHEN, SYDVKM. V was shortened by 2 bases and J by 5 bases, with 16 bases between the two germline ends. CDR3 amino acids: CASSLQPTKIHQPQHF. The CDR3 DNA reads as TGTGCCAGCAGTTTACAACCGACTAAGATTCATCAGCCCCAGCATTTT.

The V and J genes are TRBV28 and TRBJ2-1; D possibly corresponds to TRBD2 (5 bases). Deletions cut 6 bases from V and 6 bases from J, with 18 bases between. The CDR3 length is 15 residues. Germline values: CDR1 MDHEN, CDR2 SYDVKM. Here the CDR3 DNA reads TGTGCCAGCAGCTTCGCGGTCAAGCGGCCCAATGAGCAGTTCTTC. This gives the protein CASSFAVKRPNEQFF.